This T cell receptor (beta chain) stems from a study of blood T cells in healthy people across ages (dated by TCRdb to the mid-2010s). About the full investigation: Template switching captured roughly one uniquely barcoded TCR beta cDNA molecule per two T cells in model experiments. Donors of different ages were randomly distributed across sequencing lanes to avoid experimental bias. Donors were grouped into four age groups: young (average roughly 15 years), middle-aged (39), aged (about 59) and long-lived (82). The study analyzed two additional independent replicas of 1 million unique cDNA reads from the same blood draw for two donors, one aged 18 to 29 and one aged 80 or older. Age-related changes in TCR beta repertoire diversity were measured in the study by deep sequencing normalized with unique cDNA molecular identifiers.

The full study reports these points: As age increased, observed TCR beta diversity per million T cells dropped in a roughly linear way, and a significant reduction was already evident by age 40. Conclusive comparison of naive and antigen-experienced compartments was prevented by the profiling of bulk unsorted PBMCs. Because donor CMV infection status was unknown, age-related changes in expanded clonotypes were potentially confounded. Compared with the aged group, more naive CD4+ T cells, fewer expanded clones and increased TCR diversity were shown by the long-lived group, suggesting age selection. Estimates of total diversity from one million sequenced T cells were regarded as lower bounds and underestimates. A strong correlation was found between observed TCR beta diversity and the percentage of naive T cells measured by flow cytometry.

Donors were a few dozen systemically healthy Caucasian individuals from Russia aged roughly 6 to 90 years. Each donor gave 9.5 to 10 milliliters of peripheral blood, drawn into EDTA-treated Vacutainer tubes. PBMCs were isolated by Ficoll-Paque density-gradient centrifugation, with at least 7 million obtained per sample. Trizol reagent was used to extract total RNA from PBMCs, with at least 5.5 micrograms per sample. For every donor, flow cytometry on a PBMC aliquot measured the percentage of naive CD45RAhigh/CD27high T cells. The CDR3 contains 15 residues, cysteine and phenylalanine counted. The retained sequence is limited to the CDR3, 45 bases, with the frame set at the first base. Based on the germline V gene (reference sequence), the CDR1 and CDR2 sequences are LNHNV and YYDKDF. V is pared back by 6 bases and J by 2 bases, with 13 bases lying between the germline termini. Library preparation was by 5' RACE. TCRdb lists the instrument as Illumina HiSeq 2500. A second PCR of roughly 7 to 12 cycles was run with a J-beta primer mix and a sample-barcoded 5' primer. A unique molecular identifier was introduced onto each TCR beta cDNA molecule by a template-switch 5' adaptor carrying 12 random nucleotides. At least 3 million CDR3-containing paired-end reads were obtained from each sample. All of the RNA was converted into first-strand cDNA using the Mint cDNA synthesis kit, with a TRBC-specific oligonucleotide serving as the primer. After uracil-DNA glycosylase treatment, a first 18-cycle PCR used universal primers M1SS and BC2_uni_R on all cDNA. In the paper's pipeline: For normalization, 1 million high-quality reads, each with a distinct molecular identifier, were randomly selected from each sample. Instead of being binned into consensus sequences, reads that shared molecular identifiers were thrown out. MiTCR, with a Q25 quality threshold and the strictest error-elimination algorithm, was used for CDR3 identification, clonotype clustering and error correction. A nonparametric unseen species model with Euler transformation was used to estimate lower-bound total TCR beta diversity. TCRdb reprocessing: public reads trimmed at Q25 with fastp, clones called with MiXCR, in-frame beta chains kept. Entries are consolidated by CDR3 protein sequence, retaining the most common genes and DNA. TCRdb, not the original authors, processed these V and J calls. The sample table lists 550,000 to 750,000 distinct CDR3 sequences, more than 20% of them with a count of one. Of the sample, 3.5% to 4% falls within the top ten clones.

Notes on this clonotype: Its antigen is still unknown. No quality values exist for individual bases; no much larger clone is one base distant.

The rearranged segments are TRBV15 and TRBJ2-2; the best D guess is TRBD2, with 6 bases matching. Sequencing was carried out using blood. This TCR derives from a man aged 65 to 79 in good health. At the DNA level, the sequence is TGTGCCACCAGGAGCCGGGACTCAAACACCGGGGAGCTGTTTTTT. Its protein reads: CATRSRDSNTGELFF.